The rows below give T cell receptor beta chains drawn from one sample of a study of Graves' ophthalmopathy and Graves' hyperthyroidism. TCRdb analysed the multiplex PCR reads with MiXCR anew, one entry per CDR3 protein. The repertoire includes 200,000 to 300,000 distinct CDR3 sequences, around 42% of them detected once, and about 45% sits in the top ten. The sequencing sample was made of peripheral blood. These receptors were taken from an adult man with Graves' ophthalmopathy. Each CDR3 is given without its conserved first and last residue. Fields, in order: J gene, V gene, CDR3 protein.

j_call: TRBJ1-2
v_call: TRBV6-5
cdr3_aa: ASSPSAGGNYGYT

j_call: TRBJ2-3
v_call: TRBV12-3/TRBV12-4
cdr3_aa: ASSGLAGGPDTQY

j_call: TRBJ2-7
v_call: TRBV20-1
cdr3_aa: SASHRDVYEQY

j_call: TRBJ2-1
v_call: TRBV14
cdr3_aa: ASSQVLYNEQF

j_call: TRBJ2-5
v_call: TRBV7-9
cdr3_aa: ASSPRQGGRQETQY

j_call: TRBJ1-6
v_call: TRBV2
cdr3_aa: ATGGGNSPLH

j_call: TRBJ1-3
v_call: TRBV6-5
cdr3_aa: ASSRGQGGIGNTIY

j_call: TRBJ1-4
v_call: TRBV3-1
cdr3_aa: ASSQGFEKLF

j_call: TRBJ2-7
v_call: TRBV12-3/TRBV12-4
cdr3_aa: ASSSGTAEQY

j_call: TRBJ1-6
v_call: TRBV9
cdr3_aa: ASSPGGSNSPLH

j_call: TRBJ1-2
v_call: TRBV12-5
cdr3_aa: ASSFRGGYT

j_call: TRBJ2-7
v_call: TRBV7-9
cdr3_aa: ASSPRQGVDYEQY

j_call: TRBJ2-7
v_call: TRBV5-4
cdr3_aa: ASSLRGHYEQY

j_call: TRBJ1-6
v_call: TRBV9
cdr3_aa: ASSRRDRGDSPLH

j_call: TRBJ1-1
v_call: TRBV11-3
cdr3_aa: ASSSYRGLGTEAF

j_call: TRBJ2-7
v_call: TRBV11-2
cdr3_aa: ASTSGQGAYEQY

j_call: TRBJ2-7
v_call: TRBV9
cdr3_aa: ASRSPGTYEQY

j_call: TRBJ2-7
v_call: TRBV10-3
cdr3_aa: AISDMAWGASYEQY

j_call: TRBJ2-7
v_call: TRBV2
cdr3_aa: ASTRQGTYEQY

j_call: TRBJ1-1
v_call: TRBV29-1
cdr3_aa: SVYRVANTEAF

j_call: TRBJ2-7
v_call: TRBV7-3
cdr3_aa: ASSQGWGEGDYEQY

j_call: TRBJ1-2
v_call: TRBV6-1
cdr3_aa: ASRAQQGADYGYT

j_call: TRBJ2-7
v_call: TRBV10-3
cdr3_aa: AIGESAGTHSYEQY

j_call: TRBJ2-7
v_call: TRBV5-1
cdr3_aa: ASSLKLAPVYEQY

j_call: TRBJ2-7
v_call: TRBV29-1
cdr3_aa: SVESPATEQY

j_call: TRBJ2-7
v_call: TRBV6-2/TRBV6-3
cdr3_aa: AVRVMSSYEQY

j_call: TRBJ1-1
v_call: TRBV2
cdr3_aa: ASSERRTGGNTEAF

j_call: TRBJ1-4
v_call: TRBV2
cdr3_aa: ASSAGTTNEKLF

j_call: TRBJ1-6
v_call: TRBV2
cdr3_aa: ASSVGDLYNSPLH

j_call: TRBJ1-1
v_call: TRBV24-1
cdr3_aa: ASSSEGYTEAF

j_call: TRBJ1-2
v_call: TRBV24-1
cdr3_aa: ATSDPTGRNT

j_call: TRBJ1-4
v_call: TRBV29-1
cdr3_aa: SVLDREEKLF

j_call: TRBJ2-2
v_call: TRBV29-1
cdr3_aa: SVVPNTGELF

j_call: TRBJ2-3
v_call: TRBV2
cdr3_aa: ASSEGGQTDTQY

j_call: TRBJ2-7
v_call: TRBV4-1
cdr3_aa: ASSQVAGEVYEQY

j_call: TRBJ1-5
v_call: TRBV7-2
cdr3_aa: ASSRSGSNQPQH

j_call: TRBJ2-7
v_call: TRBV12-3/TRBV12-4
cdr3_aa: ASSFGGRLSYEQY

j_call: TRBJ1-1
v_call: TRBV29-1
cdr3_aa: SVVTGGSTEAF

j_call: TRBJ2-5
v_call: TRBV7-3
cdr3_aa: ASILGGGKETQY

j_call: TRBJ2-6
v_call: TRBV9
cdr3_aa: ASSTPGTGANVLT

j_call: TRBJ2-5
v_call: TRBV15
cdr3_aa: ATSKGRAGGETQY

j_call: TRBJ1-5
v_call: TRBV7-2
cdr3_aa: ASSLGSWDRNQPQH

j_call: TRBJ2-7
v_call: TRBV7-9
cdr3_aa: ASRPGLYEQY

j_call: TRBJ2-5
v_call: TRBV2
cdr3_aa: ASCGGRTGDYETQY

j_call: TRBJ2-7
v_call: TRBV29-1
cdr3_aa: SVADRAYEQY

j_call: TRBJ1-2
v_call: TRBV28
cdr3_aa: ASRRQVNGYT

j_call: TRBJ1-1
v_call: TRBV7-2
cdr3_aa: AGSSNRDGEAF

j_call: TRBJ1-1
v_call: TRBV29-1
cdr3_aa: SVLGDTGDTEAF

j_call: TRBJ2-7
v_call: TRBV7-8
cdr3_aa: ASSSLNRDSYEQY

j_call: TRBJ1-5
v_call: TRBV2
cdr3_aa: AIQGQGNQPQH